This TCR beta chain was sequenced during a study of CD8 T cells in Susac syndrome. Random hexamers were used to reverse transcribe an amount of about 0.45 to 1 ug RNA. MiXCR, run by TCRdb on the immunoSEQ multiplex PCR reads, gives a single entry per CDR3 protein. The sample lists some 400,000 distinct CDR3 sequences; around 83% were seen once. From germline, CDR1 is MNHEY and CDR2 SMNVEV (reference sequence). CDR3 length equals 13 residues. Trimming shortened V by 3 bases and J by 3 bases, and 6 bases separated the two germline ends. The authors carried out high-throughput sequencing of TCR beta. They applied it to CD8+ and CD4+ T cells obtained from blood. This clonotype was observed a few times.

The clonotype was recovered from a human donor with multiple sclerosis. Sequencing used CD8+ T cells from PBMCs. This chain joins TRBV27 and TRBJ2-1; D unclear. The CDR3 DNA is TGTGCCAGCAGTTTGTCGGTCTACAATGAGCAGTTCTTC. Translated: CASSLSVYNEQFF.